These T cell receptor beta chains were read from a single sample in a study of CD8 T cells in ankylosing spondylitis. TCRdb analysed the 5' RACE reads with MiXCR anew, one entry per CDR3 protein. The sample has roughly 280,000 distinct CDR3 sequences; around 19% are singletons. Sequencing was carried out using blood, either unsorted or a sorted T cell fraction (not recorded which). The receptors come from a male donor with ankylosing spondylitis or in good health (not recorded which). Each CDR3 is given with its conserved first and last residue. The D gene is left open where the match is weak. Clone size is stated in some rows and not others, as once, few, many or a class when expanded.

j_call,clone_size,d_call,v_call,cdr3_aa,cdr3_nt
TRBJ1-2,few,TRBD1,TRBV27,CASSSGTALLANYGYTF,TGTGCCAGCAGTTCCGGGACAGCCTTACTAGCTAACTATGGCTACACCTTC
TRBJ2-1,once,TRBD2,TRBV6-1,CASSGLAVNEQFF,TGTGCCAGCAGTGGACTAGCGGTCAATGAGCAGTTCTTC
TRBJ1-5,few,TRBD1,TRBV6-5,CASSYPGQDLSNQPQHF,TGTGCCAGCAGTTACCCGGGACAGGACCTTAGCAATCAGCCCCAGCATTTT
TRBJ2-3,few,.,TRBV5-1,CASSLESDVTDTQYF,TGCGCCAGCAGCTTGGAGTCAGATGTCACAGATACGCAGTATTTT
TRBJ2-3,many,TRBD1,TRBV12-3/TRBV12-4,CASGLTGASTDTQYF,TGTGCCAGCGGTCTGACAGGGGCGAGCACAGATACGCAGTATTTT
TRBJ2-3,.,TRBD2,TRBV5-4,CASSLDGGANGDTQYF,TGTGCCAGCAGCTTAGACGGGGGGGCCAATGGAGATACGCAGTATTTT
TRBJ1-6,.,.,TRBV20-1,CSALDTGSYNSPLHF,TGCAGTGCTTTGGACACCGGCTCCTATAATTCACCCCTCCACTTT
TRBJ2-1,few,TRBD2,TRBV6-5,CASSYSLAGGPNEQFF,TGTGCCAGCAGTTACTCGCTAGCGGGAGGACCCAATGAGCAGTTCTTC
TRBJ2-1,.,TRBD1,TRBV20-1,CSAREFRDRVIHNEQFF,TGCAGTGCTAGAGAATTTCGGGACAGGGTGATCCACAATGAGCAGTTCTTC
TRBJ2-1,few,.,TRBV11-2,CASRRGYSYNEQFF,TGTGCCAGCAGACGGGGTTACTCCTACAATGAGCAGTTCTTC
TRBJ2-5,few,TRBD1,TRBV15,CATSRGAQGSKETQYF,TGTGCCACCAGCAGAGGGGCACAGGGGTCGAAAGAGACCCAGTACTTC
TRBJ2-1,few,TRBD2,TRBV7-3,CASSLSRGGYNEQFF,TGTGCCAGCAGCTTATCCCGGGGGGGATACAATGAGCAGTTCTTC
TRBJ2-1,.,TRBD2,TRBV29-1,CSVELLAGGSGNEQFF,TGCAGCGTTGAACTCCTAGCGGGAGGGTCGGGAAATGAGCAGTTCTTC
TRBJ2-3,few,TRBD1,TRBV7-9,CASSYRQGDTQYF,TGTGCCAGCAGCTATCGACAGGGAGATACGCAGTATTTT
TRBJ2-1,few,.,TRBV3-1,CASTNSYNEQFF,TGTGCCAGCACTAACTCCTACAATGAGCAGTTCTTC
TRBJ2-2,many,.,TRBV20-1,CSARDSSEAFREELFF,TGCAGTGCTAGAGATTCTAGCGAAGCCTTTAGGGAGGAGCTGTTTTTT
TRBJ2-2,many,.,TRBV12-3/TRBV12-4,CASSFAGTGELFF,TGTGCCAGCAGTTTTGCCGGGACCGGGGAGCTGTTTTTT
TRBJ2-1,few,TRBD2,TRBV4-1,CASSQISSGRINEQFF,TGCGCCAGCAGCCAAATTTCTAGCGGGAGAATCAATGAGCAGTTCTTC
TRBJ2-3,.,TRBD2,TRBV12-3/TRBV12-4,CASSPGGRTDTQYF,TGTGCCAGCAGCCCGGGGGGGCGCACAGATACGCAGTATTTT
TRBJ1-1,few,TRBD1,TRBV3-1,CASSLSGGDTEAFF,TGTGCCAGCAGCCTCTCAGGGGGAGACACTGAAGCTTTCTTT
TRBJ2-3,few,.,TRBV29-1,CSVEVDTQYF,TGCAGCGTTGAAGTAGATACGCAGTATTTT
TRBJ2-3,many,.,TRBV29-1,CSNSGDSDTQYF,TGCAGCAACTCAGGGGATTCAGATACGCAGTATTTT
TRBJ1-6,few,.,TRBV6-1,CASALEGGHSPLHF,TGTGCCAGTGCCCTCGAGGGGGGGCACTCACCCCTCCACTTT
TRBJ1-1,few,.,TRBV19,CASRTAGEAFF,TGTGCCAGTCGGACAGCGGGGGAAGCTTTCTTT
TRBJ2-5,medium-sized,.,TRBV20-1,CSARSGSRLLKETQYF,TGCAGTGCTAGATCTGGTAGCCGGCTTCTTAAAGAGACCCAGTACTTC
TRBJ2-3,.,.,TRBV29-1,CSVATGRSTDTQYF,TGCAGCGTTGCGACAGGGAGGTCCACAGATACGCAGTATTTT
TRBJ1-6,.,TRBD1,TRBV7-9,CASSLAQGGSPLHF,TGTGCCAGCAGCTTAGCACAGGGGGGTTCACCCCTCCACTTT
TRBJ2-5,.,TRBD2,TRBV5-4,CASSLGSAGGPETQYF,TGTGCCAGCAGCTTAGGATCCGCGGGAGGGCCTGAGACCCAGTACTTC
TRBJ2-5,.,TRBD1,TRBV18,CASSRDRGRGQETQYF,TGTGCCAGCTCAAGGGACAGGGGGAGAGGTCAAGAGACCCAGTACTTC
TRBJ2-3,many,TRBD2,TRBV29-1,CSARPPSGTDTQYF,TGCAGCGCCCGTCCCCCTAGCGGAACAGATACGCAGTATTTT
TRBJ2-1,.,TRBD2,TRBV27,CASSSAGPTTEQFF,TGTGCCAGCAGTTCAGCGGGACCAACCACTGAGCAGTTCTTC
TRBJ1-6,many,.,TRBV6-5,CASSYLQGNSPLHF,TGTGCCAGCAGTTACTTGCAGGGAAATTCACCCCTCCACTTT
TRBJ2-3,few,.,TRBV14,CASSQWGTDTQYF,TGTGCCAGCAGCCAATGGGGCACAGATACGCAGTATTTT